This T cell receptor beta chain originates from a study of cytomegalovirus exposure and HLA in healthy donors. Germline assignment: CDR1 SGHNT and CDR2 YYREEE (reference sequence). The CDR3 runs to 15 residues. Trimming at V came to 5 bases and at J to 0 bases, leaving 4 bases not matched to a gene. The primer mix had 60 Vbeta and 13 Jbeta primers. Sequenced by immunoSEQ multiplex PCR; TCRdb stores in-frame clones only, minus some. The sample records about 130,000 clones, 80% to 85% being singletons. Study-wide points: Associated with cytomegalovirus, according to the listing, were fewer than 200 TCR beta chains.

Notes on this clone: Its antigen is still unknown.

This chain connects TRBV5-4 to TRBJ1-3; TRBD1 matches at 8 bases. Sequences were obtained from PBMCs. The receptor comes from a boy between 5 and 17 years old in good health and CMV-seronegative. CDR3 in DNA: TGTGCCAGCAGGCCAGGGGGCTCCTCTGGAAACACCATATATTTT. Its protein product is CASRPGGSSGNTIYF.